Listed here is a single T cell receptor beta chain. The authors prepared the TCRbeta library with unique molecular identifiers. TCRdb itself ran the PCR reads through MiXCR, one entry per CDR3 protein. Among about 500,000 distinct CDR3 sequences listed, less than 35% were seen once. This sample was taken from a study of T-cell reconstitution after alpha-beta-depleted transplantation in children. The TCR comes from a human donor who donated a stem cell graft to a child with aplastic anemia. The sample in question was PBMCs from the stem cell graft donor, obtained from the stem cell graft.

The CDR3 here is CASSQRIRNQPQHF. DNA for the CDR3: TGTGCCAGCAGCCAGAGGATACGCAATCAGCCCCAGCATTTT. The V and J genes are TRBV12-3 or TRBV12-4 and TRBJ1-5; D is uncertain. Trimming stripped 6 bases from V and 2 bases from J, with 11 bases between. The CDR3 length is 14 residues.